This T cell receptor (beta chain) was sequenced for a study of blood T cell repertoires in COVID-19. Study-wide background: PBMCs, B-cell-depleted T cells, or T cells were the source of the cDNA or gDNA that made up the material.

Those enrolled, adults aged about 18 to 89 years, came from about two dozen US areas. No more than 2 weeks before study entry, exposed participants had met a case of COVID-19. Method: immunoSEQ multiplex PCR; TCRdb's copy keeps in-frame clones and lacks some. The table records around 170,000 clones, approximately 80% of them present only once. The CDR3 extends over 15 amino acids. The V end was cut by 8 bases, the J end by 6 bases, with 20 bases between. Germline V gives CDR1 MNHEY, CDR2 SMNVEV (reference sequence). This chain links TRBV27 with TRBJ1-5; no definite D call. Sequenced: PBMCs or T cells enriched from blood (not recorded which). The receptor comes from a man in his 60s who had been exposed to COVID-19. The CDR3 sequence is CASSWGGPFSQPQHF. DNA for the CDR3: TGTGCCAGCTCTTGGGGAGGCCCTTTTAGTCAGCCCCAGCATTTT.